One sample yielded the 5 T cell receptor beta chains listed below, sequenced in a study of blood T cell repertoires in COVID-19. Assay: immunoSEQ multiplex PCR; the TCRdb copy retains only in-frame clones and omits some. Counted here are about 270,000 clones, roughly 88% occurring once; the ten biggest clones make up 0.75% to 1%. Sequencing was carried out using PBMCs or T cells enriched from blood (not recorded which). These receptors were obtained from a young woman who had recovered from COVID-19.

The J gene is TRBJ1-4, the V gene TRBV19; D uncertain. The germline CDR1 and CDR2 sequences are LNHDA and SQIVND (reference sequence). This CDR3 is built from 14 residues. V was shortened by 3 bases and J by 5 bases, with 10 bases between the two germline ends. The CDR3 is CASSISWQNEKLFF. DNA of the CDR3: TGTGCCAGTAGTATTTCTTGGCAGAATGAAAAACTGTTTTTT.

The chain links TRBV7-9 to TRBJ1-4, with D possibly matching TRBD1 (5 bases). V lost 1 base and J 4 bases, leaving 13 bases between the germline ends. Germline-derived CDR1 and CDR2 are SEHNR and FQNEAQ (reference sequence). This CDR3 spans 16 amino acids. CDR3: CASSLVVGVDNEKLFF. For the CDR3, the DNA is TGTGCCAGCAGCTTAGTCGTAGGGGTGGATAATGAAAAACTGTTTTTT.

The chain joins TRBV28 to TRBJ1-2, with 12 bases identical to TRBD1. The CDR3 has 15 amino acids. Germline V gene data show CDR1 as MDHEN and CDR2 as SYDVKM. The V segment lost 6 bases and the J segment 0 bases; nucleotides outside the gene matches: 2. The CDR3 spells CASRGQGAANYGYTF. CDR3 DNA: TGTGCCAGCAGGGGACAGGGGGCGGCTAACTATGGCTACACCTTC.

The chain links TRBV7-2 to TRBJ2-7, with 8 bases fitting TRBD2. Germline trimming cut 8 bases from V and 3 bases from J; bases unmatched to any gene: 15. The CDR3 is made up of 16 amino acids. CDR1 and CDR2 from the germline V gene are SGHTA and FQGNSA. CDR3 nucleotides: TGTGCCAGCTCCCGGGGGCTTAGCGGGACCTACTACGAGCAGTACTTC. Protein product: CASSRGLSGTYYEQYF. Supplemented by reference TRBV7-2 and TRBJ2-7, the full variable domain reads GAGVSQSPSNKVTEKGKDVELRCDPISGHTALYWYRQSLGQGLEFLIYFQGNSAPDKSGLPSDRFSAERTGGSVSTLTIQRTQQEDSAVYLCASSRGLSGTYYEQYFGPGTRLTVT.

This chain connects TRBV19 to TRBJ1-5; tentatively, D is TRBD1 (5 bases). Trimming stripped 0 bases from V and 9 bases from J, with 15 bases between. The germline gives CDR1 LNHDA, CDR2 SQIVND (reference sequence). This CDR3 has 15 residues. The CDR3 nucleotides read TGTGCCAGTAGTATAGACAGGACATCCAGTCGGCCCCAGCATTTT. Its translation is CASSIDRTSSRPQHF.